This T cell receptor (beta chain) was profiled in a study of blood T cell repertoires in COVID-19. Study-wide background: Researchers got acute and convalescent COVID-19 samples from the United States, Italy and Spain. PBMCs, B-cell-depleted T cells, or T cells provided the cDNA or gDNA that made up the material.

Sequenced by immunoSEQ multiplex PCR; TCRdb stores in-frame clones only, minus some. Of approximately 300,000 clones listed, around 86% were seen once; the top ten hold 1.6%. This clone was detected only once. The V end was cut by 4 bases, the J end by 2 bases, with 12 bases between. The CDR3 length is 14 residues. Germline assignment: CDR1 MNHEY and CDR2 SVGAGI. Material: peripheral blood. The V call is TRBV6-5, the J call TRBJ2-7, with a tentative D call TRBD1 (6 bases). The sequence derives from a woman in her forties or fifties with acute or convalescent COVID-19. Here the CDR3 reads CASSLQGFPYEQYF. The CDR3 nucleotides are TGTGCCAGCAGTTTACAGGGTTTTCCCTACGAGCAGTACTTC.